Listed below are T cell receptor beta chains from one sample, sequenced in a study of cytomegalovirus exposure and HLA in healthy donors. Some clones are missing from TCRdb's copy, which holds only in-frame ones; the method was immunoSEQ multiplex PCR. Here the sample spans about 60,000 clones, around 80% being singletons. Sequenced material: PBMCs. All receptors derive from a woman aged 25 to 39 in good health and CMV-seronegative. Both conserved end residues are trimmed from each CDR3.

v_call | cdr3_aa
TRBV11-2 | ASSFDRTYEQY
TRBV2 | ASRTGGSPLH
TRBV5-1 | ASSSAGVGSSGNTIY
TRBV19 | ASSIYQTMGAF
TRBV6-5 | ASRALGGANTEAF
TRBV4-3 | ASSQGLNNGAPGGPYDSPLH
TRBV9 | ASSAKQGAPTDTQY
TRBV7-6 | ASSLKLSTDTQY
TRBV30 | AWSRGDTNEKLF
TRBV7-6 | ASSLVSRRENTIY
TRBV28 | ASREEYNSPLH
TRBV4-1 | ASMPTGGGGYT
TRBV7-6 | ASSLGQGRGTEAF
TRBV6-7 | ASSYSGEGYGYT
TRBV27 | ASSSGFYNEQF
TRBV5-4 | ASSSGQAGTYGYT
TRBV9 | ASSVGGGGITDTQY
TRBV7-2 | ASSSSPQH
TRBV2 | ASSEQLAGFSYNEQF
TRBV6-5 | ASSWSRGGDYGYT
TRBV19 | ASRSTWGGTDTQY
TRBV7-2 | ASSLAQGIEAF
TRBV19 | ASSIWGGDQPQH
TRBV5-1 | ASSLRTVQETQY
TRBV6-5 | ASSYSEGYGYT
TRBV7-9 | ASSLSGSPLH
TRBV7-3 | ASSEAGQGNSPLH
TRBV30 | AWRDLNRGDTEAF
TRBV5-5 | ASSSGLNQPQH
TRBV14 | ASSQLQGVTEAF
TRBV11-3 | ASSLTGSTDTQY
TRBV30 | AWSPGLGDYEQY
TRBV5-1 | ASSIAGGAYEQY
TRBV15 | ATSRGGVGGRNEQF
TRBV5-4 | ASSLISSPGEQY
TRBV2 | ASTGTFTGELF
TRBV9 | ASSVVASVPTGELF
TRBV27 | ASSSRSEQF
TRBV11-2 | ASSQRPAVNTEAF
TRBV5-1 | ASSLTGQGAGSYNSPLH
TRBV29-1 | SVGGGEGYGYT
TRBV15 | ATSREDSGRAGEQF
TRBV7-9 | ASSLLEGENAF
TRBV2 | ASSVGGVSNQPQH
TRBV11-2 | ASSPQTGDNQPQH
TRBV25-1 | ASSEPRGYT
TRBV9 | ASSPRLEGMNTEAF
TRBV4-3 | ASSQDELVSNSHQPQH
TRBV21-1 | ASSKGAGPDTQY
TRBV7-9 | ASSALDPGELF
TRBV27 | ASSLTGLHGYT
TRBV4-3 | ASSQDTIGSGSGNTIY
TRBV7-8 | ASSLGPRTDTQY
TRBV7-2 | ASSLTSGRLNEQF
TRBV7-6 | ASSGLAVELF
TRBV7-2 | ASSSGGAF
TRBV5-6 | ASSWGQTHTQY
TRBV5-1 | ASSLDRVSTQY
TRBV11-2 | ASSSGGNYGYT